This T cell receptor beta chain was retrieved from a study of blood T cell repertoires in COVID-19 (TCRdb year 2020). Study-wide context: Samples from collaborators originated in the United States, Italy and Spain and spanned both the acute and convalescent phases of COVID-19. The material from the prospective study consisted of cDNA or gDNA derived from T cells, B-cell-depleted T cells, or PBMCs. Deeply sampled blood TCRbeta repertoires from subjects exposed to, actively infected with, or recovered from COVID-19 were included in the dataset. A freely available public database, intended as a resource for researchers studying the immune response to SARS-CoV-2, is where the repertoires were released. Samples came from the ongoing ImmuneRACE study (first 160 participants) plus 1,254 subjects from 6 global collaborators. The sample metadata nearly always contained a de-identified subject ID, COVID-19 status, age in years and sex. Where available, HLA class I and class II types were taken from metadata supplied by the sample provider and were not determined by assay-based typing. Points the paper makes about the study in general: Clinical and demographic metadata were provided uncurated, with the amount varying by source and participant.

TCRbeta CDR3 regions were amplified from genomic DNA by means of the immunoSEQ Assay, a bias-controlled multiplex PCR. The paper's data handling went like this. Nucleated cell counts per sample were estimated from amplification of reference gene primers within the assay. To quantify the absolute abundance of each unique TCRbeta CDR3 rearrangement, sequence reads were collapsed and filtered. For each sample, productive Simpson clonality was calculated as the square root of Simpson's diversity index across productive rearrangements. Held by TCRdb, this immuneACCESS table contains in-frame sequences only and omits some clones. Under half of the omission traces to an unresolved V gene where checked; the cause of the rest is unknown. V and J calls and clone size are those listed in that table; D and trimming were worked out from the DNA. Across this sample there are 90,000 to 120,000 clones, with 65% to 75% seen only once. The top ten clonotypes cover about 6% of the sample.

The germline V gene specifies MNHEY as CDR1 and SVGEGT as CDR2. Trimmed from V: 6 bases; trimmed from J: 14 bases; junction bases lacking a gene match: 9. Reading from cysteine to phenylalanine, the CDR3 counts 12 amino acids. Just the 36-base CDR3 DNA is kept, in frame starting at base 1. A note on this clone: It lacks a known antigen. Base qualities are missing; no much larger clone stands one base away.

Collaborating institutions collected whole blood in K2EDTA tubes following their own protocols. For TCRbeta analysis, collaborators shipped samples as frozen whole blood, isolated PBMCs, or DNA extracted from either of those sample types. The specimen sequenced was peripheral blood. The rearranged segments are TRBV6-2 or TRBV6-3 and TRBJ2-3, and TRBD1 aligns with 9 junction nucleotides. The sequence came from a man older than 75 with acute or convalescent COVID-19. The DNA sequence follows: TGTGCCAGCAGCTCTACAGGGGGCGGTTTGTATTTT. This codes for CASSSTGGGLYF.